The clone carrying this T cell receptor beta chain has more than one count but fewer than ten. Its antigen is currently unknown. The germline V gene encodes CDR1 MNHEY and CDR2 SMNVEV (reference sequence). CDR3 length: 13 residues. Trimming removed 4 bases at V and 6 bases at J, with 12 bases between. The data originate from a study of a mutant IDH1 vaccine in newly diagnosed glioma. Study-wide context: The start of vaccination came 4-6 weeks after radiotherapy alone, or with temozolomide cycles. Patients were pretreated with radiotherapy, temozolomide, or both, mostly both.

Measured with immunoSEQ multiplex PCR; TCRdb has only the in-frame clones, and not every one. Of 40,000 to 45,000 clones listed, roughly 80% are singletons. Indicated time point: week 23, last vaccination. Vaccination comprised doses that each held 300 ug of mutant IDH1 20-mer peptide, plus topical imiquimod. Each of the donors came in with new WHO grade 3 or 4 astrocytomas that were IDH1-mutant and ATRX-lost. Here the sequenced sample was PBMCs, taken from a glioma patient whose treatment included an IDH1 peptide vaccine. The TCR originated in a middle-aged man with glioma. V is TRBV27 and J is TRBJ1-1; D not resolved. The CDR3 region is CASSSKGRAEAFF. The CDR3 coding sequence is TGTGCCAGCAGTTCGAAGGGCCGAGCTGAAGCTTTCTTT.